Below, 12 T cell receptor beta chains from the same sample are listed, as sequenced in a study of metastatic and nonmetastatic thyroid tumors. Each patient went into thyroid surgery without having received any treatment. TCRdb re-called clones from the PCR reads using MiXCR. The sample lists 25,000 to 30,000 clones; about 3.9% were seen once. Sequenced: blood. The receptor set was obtained from a male donor with papillary thyroid cancer or a benign thyroid nodule (not recorded which). Some clones in this sample may be carry-over from other donors' samples.

This clone was observed at least ten times. The chain joins TRBV10-3 to TRBJ1-2; perhaps TRBD1 as D (6 bases). Trimming shortened V by 3 bases and J by 2 bases, and 13 bases separated the two germline ends. Germline values: CDR1 ENHRY, CDR2 SYGVKD. This CDR3 region has 15 residues. This CDR3 is CAISEGGQGNYGYTF. The CDR3 DNA reads as TGTGCCATCAGTGAAGGGGGTCAAGGGAACTATGGCTACACCTTC.

This clone was seen repeatedly, ten times or more. The chain combines TRBV6-4 with TRBJ2-6, with a weak D call TRBD2 (5 bases). Looked up from germline, CDR1 is MRHNA and CDR2 is SNTAGT. This CDR3 comprises 16 residues. V dropped 2 bases and J dropped 0 bases, with 8 bases sitting between them. The CDR3 coding sequence is TGTGCCAGCAGTGACAGTGGGAGCTCTGGGGCCAACGTCCTGACTTTC. It specifies CASSDSGSSGANVLTF.

V gene TRBV11-2 combines with J gene TRBJ1-1; D gene ambiguous. The germline V gene has CDR1 SGHAT and CDR2 FQNNGV. The CDR3 length is 13 residues. V was cut by 0 bases and J by 9 bases, with 11 bases left in between. The CDR3 DNA reads as TGTGCCAGCAGCTTAGACCGGAGGCTTCAAGCTTTCTTT. Its protein product is CASSLDRRLQAFF.

This sequence joins TRBV29-1 and TRBJ1-3; D may be TRBD1 (5 bases). The germline V gene encodes CDR1 SQVTM and CDR2 ANQGSEA. There are 14 residues in the CDR3. Trimming removed 7 bases at V and 7 bases at J, with 20 bases between. The chain's CDR3 is CSAFDSTKPNTIYF. CDR3 in DNA: TGCAGCGCTTTCGACAGTACCAAGCCGAACACCATATATTTT.

This clone was counted many times. This chain links TRBV7-9 with TRBJ2-3, with 8 bases that match TRBD2. Trimming at V came to 2 bases and at J to 4 bases, leaving 5 bases not matched to a gene. This CDR3 comprises 15 residues. The V gene's germline CDR1 is SEHNR and CDR2 FQNEAQ (reference sequence). For the CDR3, the DNA is TGTGCCAGCAGCTTAAGCGGGAGTGGGGCAGATACGCAGTATTTT. Encoded protein: CASSLSGSGADTQYF.

By sample fraction, this clone is medium-sized. The chain links TRBV28 to TRBJ1-6; 12 nucleotides line up with TRBD1. The CDR3 has 15 residues. Looked up from germline, CDR1 is MDHEN and CDR2 is SYDVKM. V was pared by 4 bases and J by 10 bases, with 5 bases of the junction left unmatched. CDR3 region: CASSSRDRGHSPLHF. The CDR3 region has the DNA TGTGCCAGCAGTTCCCGGGACAGGGGGCACTCACCCCTCCACTTT.

This clone counts as medium-sized. The chain combines TRBV7-2 with TRBJ2-7, with 14 bases identical to TRBD2. J was trimmed by 6 bases and V by 1 base; bases with no gene match: 2. The CDR3 spans 15 residues. CDR1 is SGHTA and CDR2 is FQGNSA in the germline V gene. The CDR3 is CASSLVGTSGSEQYF. Written as DNA, the CDR3 is TGTGCCAGCAGCTTAGTGGGGACTAGCGGGAGCGAGCAGTACTTC.

A few counts support this clone. The chain carries TRBV5-1 and TRBJ1-1, with D tentatively TRBD1 (5 bases). The CDR3 is 11 amino acids. The V gene lost 4 bases and the J gene lost 7 bases, with 8 bases spanning the gap. Germline lookup yields CDR1 SGHRS and CDR2 YFSETQ. The CDR3 DNA follows: TGCGCCAGCAGCCTGGGGGTTGAAGCTTTCTTT. Encoded protein: CASSLGVEAFF. Full variable domain (missing parts from reference TRBV5-1 and TRBJ1-1): KAGVTQTPRYLIKTRGQQVTLSCSPISGHRSVSWYQQTPGQGLQFLFEYFSETQRNKGNFPGRFSGRQFSNSRSEMNVSTLELGDSALYLCASSLGVEAFFGQGTRLTVV.

The chain employs TRBV6-2 or TRBV6-3 and TRBJ1-5, with TRBD1 identical over 12 bases. The CDR3 extends over 18 amino acids. V lost 7 bases, J lost 5 bases, and 15 bases stayed unmatched. Germline values: CDR1 MNHEY, CDR2 SVGEGT. CDR3 region: CASTPFLGQGANHQPQHF. DNA for the CDR3: TGTGCCAGCACCCCATTTTTGGGACAGGGGGCGAACCATCAGCCCCAGCATTTT.

In this sample, this clone turned up many times. V gene TRBV5-1 combines with J gene TRBJ1-1; D is possibly TRBD1 (6 bases). This CDR3 contains 13 residues. V lost 3 bases and J 5 bases, leaving 11 bases between the germline ends. Germline CDR1 SGHRS, CDR2 YFSETQ. The CDR3 is CASSSQGGTEAFF. The DNA of the CDR3 is TGCGCCAGCAGCTCGCAAGGGGGGACTGAAGCTTTCTTT.

This clone was counted a few times. The chain is built from TRBV11-2 and TRBJ2-1; TRBD2 agrees at 9 bases. Germline V lookup: CDR1 SGHAT, CDR2 FQNNGV. V lost 5 bases to trimming and J lost 4 bases; unmatched junction nucleotides: 6. The CDR3 is 15 residues long. CDR3 protein: CASSARTSVYNEQFF. DNA of the CDR3: TGTGCCAGCAGCGCCCGGACTAGCGTTTACAATGAGCAGTTCTTC.

This clone was observed a handful of times. V is TRBV3-1 and J is TRBJ2-7, with D perhaps matching TRBD2 (5 bases). Trimming cost V 6 bases and J 2 bases, with 8 bases left between them. The germline V gene encodes CDR1 LGHDT and CDR2 YNNKEL (reference sequence). There are 12 residues in the CDR3. The CDR3 sequence is CASSYSAYEQYF. The CDR3 bases are TGTGCCAGCAGTTATAGCGCCTACGAGCAGTACTTC.